The 29 T cell receptor beta chains presented below share a single source sample, sequenced in a study of radiation and T cells in renal cell carcinoma. The repertoire was sequenced with immunoSEQ multiplex PCR; TCRdb's copy has only in-frame clones and lacks some. The table includes more than 120,000 clones, around nine tenths detected once. Time point in this sample: blood 4 weeks post-SBRT, at nephrectomy. Noted treatment: 15 Gy SBRT to primary tumor, nephrectomy 4 weeks later. The sample consisted of blood, taken from a patient whose treatment included radiotherapy and nephrectomy. The receptors derive from a woman between 50 and 59 years old with renal cell carcinoma.

V usage is TRBV14 and J usage is TRBJ1-1; 8 nucleotides line up with TRBD1. Germline assignment: CDR1 SGHDN and CDR2 FVKESK. V lost 4 bases to trimming and J lost 3 bases; unmatched junction nucleotides: 4. The CDR3 totals 14 residues. CDR3 sequence (DNA): TGTGCCAGCAGCCGGACAGGGTGGGACACTGAAGCTTTCTTT. Its translation is CASSRTGWDTEAFF. The variable domain in full, with the rest retrieved from reference TRBV14 and TRBJ1-1, is EAGVTQFPSHSVIEKGQTVTLRCDPISGHDNLYWYRRVMGKEIKFLLHFVKESKQDESGMPNNRFLAERTGGTYSTLKVQPAELEDSGVYFCASSRTGWDTEAFFGQGTRLTVV.

The chain uses TRBV9 and TRBJ2-7, with 7 bases matching TRBD1. The CDR3 totals 15 residues. Germline V gives CDR1 SGDLS, CDR2 YYNGEE. Losses at the gene ends were 0 bases for V and 1 base for J; bases not matched to a gene: 4. This chain's CDR3 is CASSVDVQGSYEQYF. CDR3 sequence (DNA): TGTGCCAGCAGCGTAGACGTACAGGGGTCCTACGAGCAGTACTTC. Looking up the rest from reference TRBV9 and TRBJ2-7 gives the full variable domain: DSGVTQTPKHLITATGQRVTLRCSPRSGDLSVYWYQQSLDQGLQFLIQYYNGEERAKGNILERFSAQQFPDLHSELNLSSLELGDSALYFCASSVDVQGSYEQYFGPGTRLTVT.

This chain links TRBV5-4 with TRBJ2-1; 13 bases line up with TRBD2. V was clipped by 3 bases and J by 8 bases; unmatched bases: 8. The CDR3 has 16 amino acids. CDR1 and CDR2 (germline): SGHNT, YYREEE (reference sequence). The DNA for the CDR3 is TGTGCCAGCAGCTCGGTAGGGACTAGCGGGATCTATGAGCAGTTCTTC. Translation gives CASSSVGTSGIYEQFF. The whole variable domain, remainder taken from reference TRBV5-4 and TRBJ2-1, is ETGVTQSPTHLIKTRGQQVTLRCSSQSGHNTVSWYQQALGQGPQFIFQYYREEENGRGNFPPRFSGLQFPNYSSELNVNALELDDSALYLCASSSVGTSGIYEQFFGPGTRLTVL.

The chain joins TRBV6-5 to TRBJ1-1, with TRBD1 as a possible D gene (6 bases). Germline CDR1 and CDR2: MNHEY and SVGAGI. The CDR3 has 15 residues. Trimming shortened V by 2 bases and J by 1 base, and 11 bases separated the two germline ends. CDR3 DNA: TGTGCCAGCAGTTACGGTGGGGGGCGGAACACTGAAGCTTTCTTT. It yields the protein CASSYGGGRNTEAFF.

The chain joins TRBV6-1 to TRBJ1-2, with D perhaps matching TRBD1 (5 bases). CDR3 length: 15 amino acids. Germline CDR1 is MNHNS and CDR2 is SASEGT. V lost 2 bases and J lost 4, with 14 bases in between. CDR3: CASSERGELLYGYTF. The CDR3 coding sequence is TGTGCCAGCAGTGAAAGGGGTGAATTACTCTATGGCTACACCTTC.

The chain links TRBV9 to TRBJ1-1; no firm D call. The germline CDR1 and CDR2 sequences are SGDLS and YYNGEE. This CDR3 has 12 amino acids. With 4 bases removed from V and 6 bases from J, the gap between germline ends came to 10 bases. CDR3: CASSPPASEAFF. CDR3 nucleotides: TGTGCCAGCAGCCCTCCGGCATCTGAAGCTTTCTTT. Complete variable domain (other parts from reference TRBV9 and TRBJ1-1): DSGVTQTPKHLITATGQRVTLRCSPRSGDLSVYWYQQSLDQGLQFLIQYYNGEERAKGNILERFSAQQFPDLHSELNLSSLELGDSALYFCASSPPASEAFFGQGTRLTVV.

The V call is TRBV7-2, the J call TRBJ1-4; perhaps TRBD1 as D (6 bases). The germline CDR1 and CDR2 sequences are SGHTA and FQGNSA. CDR3 length equals 15 residues. Trimming shortened V by 5 bases and J by 7 bases, and 17 bases separated the two germline ends. Here the CDR3 reads CASSPPDRGGEKLFF. The CDR3 DNA reads TGTGCCAGCAGCCCGCCCGATCGAGGGGGTGAAAAACTGTTTTTT.

The CDR3 here is CASSYTGNSNQPQHF. The CDR3 bases are TGTGCCAGCAGTTACACAGGGAATAGCAATCAGCCCCAGCATTTT. The chain has TRBV6-5 and TRBJ1-5; weak D call: TRBD1 (6 bases). Trimming stripped 2 bases from V and 0 bases from J, with 8 bases between. CDR1 is MNHEY, CDR2 SVGAGI, per germline. CDR3 length: 15 residues.

The chain carries TRBV6-6 and TRBJ1-1; D uncertain. Germline CDR1 is MNHNY and CDR2 is SVGAGI (reference sequence). The CDR3 runs 13 residues. Trimming left V 7 bases short and J 1 base short, with 10 bases between. The CDR3 nucleotides are TGTGCCAGCATCAAAGCCCAGAACACTGAAGCTTTCTTT. Encoded protein: CASIKAQNTEAFF.

V and J are TRBV18 and TRBJ2-7; D gene unclear. CDR3 size: 15 residues. The germline CDR1 and CDR2 sequences are KGHSH and LQKENI. Trimming pared 3 bases from V and 4 bases from J, leaving 16 bases between. CDR3 region: CASSPSGTDSYEQYF. CDR3 nucleotides: TGTGCCAGCTCACCTTCCGGAACTGACTCTTACGAGCAGTACTTC.

V gene TRBV7-9 combines with J gene TRBJ1-1; 8 nucleotides match TRBD1. With V trimmed by 5 bases and J by 1 base, 3 bases remained unmatched. Germline values: CDR1 SEHNR, CDR2 FQNEAQ (reference sequence). The CDR3 length is 14 residues. The CDR3 region is CASSPGGRNTEAFF. CDR3 bases: TGTGCCAGCAGCCCAGGGGGCCGGAACACTGAAGCTTTCTTT.

The chain joins TRBV6-6 to TRBJ2-3, with TRBD1 matching over 7 bases. The CDR3 length is 14 residues. Germline loops: CDR1 MNHNY, CDR2 SVGAGI (reference sequence). V was pared by 0 bases and J by 5 bases, with 2 bases of the junction left unmatched. The CDR3 nucleotides read TGTGCCAGCAGTTACTCAGGGGGCGTAGATACGCAGTATTTT. It translates to CASSYSGGVDTQYF.

This clone is a singleton in its sample. The chain uses TRBV4-2 and TRBJ1-2; 11 bases line up with TRBD1. Trimming cost V 4 bases and J 6 bases; bases outside gene matches: 10. The CDR3 totals 16 residues. Germline CDR1 is LGHNA and CDR2 is YNFKEQ. CDR3 coding DNA: TGTGCCAGCAGCCGGACCTTGCCGGGACAGGGGGATGGCTACACCTTC. It specifies CASSRTLPGQGDGYTF.

This clone was recorded only once. The chain joins TRBV5-4 to TRBJ2-1, with D perhaps TRBD1 or TRBD2 (5 bases each). CDR3 size: 15 residues. Germline V gene data show CDR1 as SGHNT and CDR2 as YYREEE (reference sequence). Trimming took off 3 bases at V and 6 bases at J, with 16 bases between the two ends. Here the CDR3 DNA reads TGTGCCAGCAGCTCAATGGGGGTCGACAGCAATGAGCAGTTCTTC. Protein: CASSSMGVDSNEQFF.

The chain carries TRBV27 and TRBJ1-1; tentative D call: TRBD1 (5 bases). The germline V gene encodes CDR1 MNHEY and CDR2 SMNVEV (reference sequence). V lost 3 bases and J 4 bases, leaving 9 bases between the germline ends. The CDR3 is 13 amino acids. CDR3 sequence: CASSLGPGTEAFF. The CDR3 DNA reads TGTGCCAGCAGTTTGGGGCCGGGCACTGAAGCTTTCTTT.

This chain connects TRBV7-9 to TRBJ2-7; no clear D gene. Per germline, CDR1 SEHNR and CDR2 FQNEAQ (reference sequence). This CDR3 is built from 14 residues. Trimming stripped 3 bases from V and 0 bases from J, with 9 bases between. Here the CDR3 reads CASSLNPRSYEQYF. CDR3 nucleotides: TGTGCCAGCAGCTTGAACCCACGCTCCTACGAGCAGTACTTC. The full variable domain, with the rest looked up from reference TRBV7-9 and TRBJ2-7, is DTGVSQNPRHKITKRGQNVTFRCDPISEHNRLYWYRQTLGQGPEFLTYFQNEAQLEKSRLLSDRFSAERPKGSFSTLEIQRTEQGDSAMYLCASSLNPRSYEQYFGPGTRLTVT.

A single count supports this clone. This sequence joins TRBV5-4 and TRBJ1-2, with 9 bases that match TRBD1. Per the germline V gene, CDR1 is SGHNT and CDR2 is YYREEE (reference sequence). V trimming: 4 bases; J trimming: 4 bases; junction bases outside the gene matches: 14. The CDR3 sequence is 17 residues long. The CDR3 DNA reads as TGTGCCAGCAGCGTAAATAACCCCGGGACAGGGCTCTATGGCTACACCTTC. Amino acid sequence: CASSVNNPGTGLYGYTF. The full variable domain, completed using reference TRBV5-4 and TRBJ1-2, is ETGVTQSPTHLIKTRGQQVTLRCSSQSGHNTVSWYQQALGQGPQFIFQYYREEENGRGNFPPRFSGLQFPNYSSELNVNALELDDSALYLCASSVNNPGTGLYGYTFGSGTRLTVV.

J is TRBJ2-1 and V is TRBV19, with 7 bases lining up with TRBD2. Germline CDR1 and CDR2: LNHDA and SQIVND (reference sequence). This CDR3 comprises 15 residues. The V segment lost 6 bases and the J segment 3 bases; nucleotides outside the gene matches: 8. CDR3 region: CASRGLAGSYNEQFF. The CDR3 nucleotides are TGTGCCAGTAGAGGGTTAGCGGGTAGCTACAATGAGCAGTTCTTC.

The J gene is TRBJ2-1, the V gene TRBV7-2; no clear D gene. The V gene lost 4 bases and the J gene lost 5 bases, with 12 bases spanning the gap. CDR3 length: 14 residues. Looked up from germline, CDR1 is SGHTA and CDR2 is FQGNSA. CDR3 nucleotides: TGTGCCAGCAGCTCCCGGACGAGGCACAATGAGCAGTTCTTC. It codes for CASSSRTRHNEQFF.

The chain recombines TRBV5-1 with TRBJ1-1; perhaps TRBD1 as D (5 bases). The germline V and J ends were trimmed by 4 bases and 2 bases, with 12 bases remaining between them. The V gene's germline CDR1 is SGHRS and CDR2 YFSETQ. There are 14 residues in the CDR3. The chain's CDR3 is CASSGQQQNTEAFF. CDR3 DNA sequence: TGCGCCAGCAGCGGACAACAGCAAAACACTGAAGCTTTCTTT.

This chain uses TRBV4-1 with TRBJ2-3; D gene ambiguous. V was trimmed by 3 bases and J by 4 bases, leaving 5 bases between them. The CDR3 length is 12 residues. CDR1 is MGHRA and CDR2 is YSYEKL in the germline V gene. This chain's CDR3 is CASSHLSDTQYF. CDR3 bases: TGCGCCAGCAGCCATCTGTCAGATACGCAGTATTTT.

The chain has TRBV21-1 and TRBJ1-6; the table gives TRBD1 as D, unverified against the DNA. TRBV21-1 is tagged as a pseudogene. The CDR3 has 15 residues. CDR3 loop: CASSKGQGLDSPLHF. DNA for the CDR3: TGTGCCAGCAGCAAAGGACAGGGTCTCGATTCACCCCTCCACTTT.

The V and J genes are TRBV28 and TRBJ2-4, with no clear D. CDR1 MDHEN and CDR2 SYDVKM come from the germline V gene. V lost 10 bases to trimming and J lost 0 bases, with 25 bases between them. The CDR3 runs to 18 residues. The CDR3 region is CANPLRKGQLLAKNIQYF. CDR3 bases: TGTGCCAATCCGTTAAGAAAGGGCCAGCTGCTAGCCAAAAACATTCAGTACTTC.

This chain connects TRBV30 to TRBJ1-2, with D possibly matching TRBD1 (5 bases). Germline-derived CDR1 and CDR2 are GTSNPN and SVGIG (reference sequence). The CDR3 runs 15 residues. Trimming removed 2 bases from V and 4 bases from J, with 17 bases in between. CDR3 nucleotides: TGTGCCTGGAGTCAGGGCAGGGCCCCAGGCTATGGCTACACCTTC. As protein: CAWSQGRAPGYGYTF.

For the CDR3, the DNA is TGCGCCAGCAGCCAAGCGCTTCGGACCGGGGAGCTGTTTTTT. Translated: CASSQALRTGELFF. The V and J genes are TRBV4-1 and TRBJ2-2; D is unresolved. Germline CDR1 and CDR2: MGHRA and YSYEKL. CDR3 length equals 14 residues. V lost 1 base and J lost 5, with 8 bases in between.

J is TRBJ2-2 and V is TRBV10-3; D is unclear. The CDR3 contains 15 residues. The V gene lost 10 bases and the J gene lost 0 bases, with 15 bases spanning the gap. Germline V CDR1 and CDR2: ENHRY, SYGVKD. The CDR3 nucleotides read TGTGCCAGCGGAGAGCTTCCTACGAACACCGGGGAGCTGTTTTTT. Its protein is CASGELPTNTGELFF.

This chain joins TRBV11-2 and TRBJ2-5, with 8 bases that match TRBD1. CDR3 length: 13 amino acids. The ends lost 6 bases at V and 4 bases at J; junction bases unmatched: 4. Germline CDR1 and CDR2: SGHAT and FQNNGV. The DNA of the CDR3 is TGTGCCAGCAGACCCACAGGGGGAGAGACCCAGTACTTC. It translates to CASRPTGGETQYF.

In this sample, this clone turned up a few times. The chain has TRBV10-2 and TRBJ1-1; TRBD1 matches 9 bases. After removal of 6 bases from V and 0 bases from J, the junction contained 5 bases not matched to a gene. Germline assignment: CDR1 WSHSY and CDR2 SAAADI. CDR3 length: 15 residues. CDR3 residues: CASRRTGDMNTEAFF. The CDR3 coding sequence is TGCGCCAGCAGGAGGACAGGGGACATGAACACTGAAGCTTTCTTT.

The chain is built from TRBV18 and TRBJ1-1, with D hard to call. V lost 3 bases, J lost 0 bases, and 5 bases lay in between. This CDR3 is built from 13 residues. CDR1 and CDR2 from the germline V gene are KGHSH and LQKENI. CDR3 nucleotides: TGTGCCAGCTCACCTGTACTGAACACTGAAGCTTTCTTT. Amino acids: CASSPVLNTEAFF.